This TCR beta chain is drawn from a study of blood T cell repertoires in COVID-19. Study in general: Material from acute and convalescent COVID-19 was sourced from the United States, Italy and Spain. Sources were T cells, B-cell-depleted T cells, or PBMCs; the material itself was cDNA or gDNA.

Some clones are missing from TCRdb's copy, which holds only in-frame ones; the method was immunoSEQ multiplex PCR. The sample has around 470,000 clones, 89% seen once. V was pared by 3 bases and J by 9 bases, with 17 bases between. Germline V gene sequence: CDR1 SGDLS, CDR2 YYNGEE. The CDR3 has 14 residues. Enrolment of Seattle patients took place during active infection, and they were followed longitudinally. This TCR derives from a man aged 18-30 years with COVID-19, enrolled during active disease. J is TRBJ2-3 and V is TRBV9, with D possibly being TRBD2 (5 bases). Material: peripheral blood. CDR3 nucleotide sequence: TGTGCCAGCAGCGGAGAAACTAGGGTGAACACGCAGTATTTT. Its translation is CASSGETRVNTQYF.